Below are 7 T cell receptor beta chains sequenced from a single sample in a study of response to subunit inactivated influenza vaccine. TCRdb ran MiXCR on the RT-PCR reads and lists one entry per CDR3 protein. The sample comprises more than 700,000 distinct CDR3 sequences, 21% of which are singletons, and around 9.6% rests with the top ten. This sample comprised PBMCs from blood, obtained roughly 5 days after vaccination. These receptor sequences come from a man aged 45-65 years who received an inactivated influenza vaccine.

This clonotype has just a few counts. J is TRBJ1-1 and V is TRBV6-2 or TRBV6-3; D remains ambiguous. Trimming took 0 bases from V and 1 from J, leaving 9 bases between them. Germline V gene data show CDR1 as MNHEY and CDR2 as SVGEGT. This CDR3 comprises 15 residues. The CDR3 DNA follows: TGTGCCAGCAGTTACTCGATTACGGGGAACACTGAAGCTTTCTTT. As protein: CASSYSITGNTEAFF.

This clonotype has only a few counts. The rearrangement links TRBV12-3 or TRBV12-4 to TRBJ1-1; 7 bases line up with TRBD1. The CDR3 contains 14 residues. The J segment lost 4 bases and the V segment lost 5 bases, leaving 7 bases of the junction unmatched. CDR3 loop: CASSADRVSTEAFF. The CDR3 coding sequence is TGTGCCAGCAGTGCCGACAGGGTGAGCACTGAAGCTTTCTTT.

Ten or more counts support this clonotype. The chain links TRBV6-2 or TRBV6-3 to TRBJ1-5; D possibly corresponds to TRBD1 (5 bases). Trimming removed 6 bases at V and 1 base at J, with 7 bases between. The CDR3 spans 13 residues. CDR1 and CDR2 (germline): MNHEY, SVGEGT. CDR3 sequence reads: CASRGLSNQPQHF. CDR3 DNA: TGTGCCAGCAGGGGACTAAGCAATCAGCCCCAGCATTTT.

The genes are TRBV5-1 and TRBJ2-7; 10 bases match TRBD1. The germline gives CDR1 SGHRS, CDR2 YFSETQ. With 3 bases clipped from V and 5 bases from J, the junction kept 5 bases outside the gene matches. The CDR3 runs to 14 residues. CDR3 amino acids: CASSYGTGADEQYF. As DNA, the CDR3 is TGCGCCAGCAGCTACGGGACAGGGGCTGACGAGCAGTACTTC.

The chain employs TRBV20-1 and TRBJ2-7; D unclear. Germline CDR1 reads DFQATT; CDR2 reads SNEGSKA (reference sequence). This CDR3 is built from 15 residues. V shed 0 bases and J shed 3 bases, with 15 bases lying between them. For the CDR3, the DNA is TGCAGTGCTAGAGATTGGGTTCCCAGTGACTACGAGCAGTACTTC. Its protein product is CSARDWVPSDYEQYF.

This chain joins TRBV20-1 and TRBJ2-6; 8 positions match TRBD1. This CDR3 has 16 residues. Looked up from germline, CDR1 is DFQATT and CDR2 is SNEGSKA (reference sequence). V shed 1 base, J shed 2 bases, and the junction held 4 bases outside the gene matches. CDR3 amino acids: CSARAGQVAGANVLTF. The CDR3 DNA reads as TGCAGTGCTAGAGCGGGACAGGTAGCTGGGGCCAACGTCCTGACTTTC.

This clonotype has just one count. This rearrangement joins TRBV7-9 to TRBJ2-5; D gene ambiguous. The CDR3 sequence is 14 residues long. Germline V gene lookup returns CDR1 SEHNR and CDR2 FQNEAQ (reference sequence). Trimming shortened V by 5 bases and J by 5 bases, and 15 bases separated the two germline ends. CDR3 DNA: TGTGCCAGCAGCAGAGACTGGCTTTTTGAGACCCAGTACTTC. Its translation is CASSRDWLFETQYF.